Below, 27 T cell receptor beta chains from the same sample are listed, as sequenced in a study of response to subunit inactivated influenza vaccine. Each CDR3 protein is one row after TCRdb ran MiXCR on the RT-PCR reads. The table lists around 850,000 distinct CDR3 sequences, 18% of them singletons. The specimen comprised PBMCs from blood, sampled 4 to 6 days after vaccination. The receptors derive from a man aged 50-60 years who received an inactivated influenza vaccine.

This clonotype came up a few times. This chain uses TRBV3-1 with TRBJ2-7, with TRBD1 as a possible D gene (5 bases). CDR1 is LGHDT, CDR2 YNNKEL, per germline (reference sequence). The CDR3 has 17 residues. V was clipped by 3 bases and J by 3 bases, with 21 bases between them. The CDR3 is CASSQASAWQGVYEQYF. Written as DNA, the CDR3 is TGTGCCAGCAGCCAGGCTTCTGCGTGGCAGGGTGTCTACGAGCAGTACTTC.

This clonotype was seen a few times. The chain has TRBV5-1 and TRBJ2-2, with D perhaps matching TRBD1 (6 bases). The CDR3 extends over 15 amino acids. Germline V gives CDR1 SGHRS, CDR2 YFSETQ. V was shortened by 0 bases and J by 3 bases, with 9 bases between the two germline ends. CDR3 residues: CASSLVAGDTGELFF. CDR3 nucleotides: TGCGCCAGCAGCTTGGTCGCAGGGGACACCGGGGAGCTGTTTTTT.

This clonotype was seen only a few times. Written as DNA, the CDR3 is TGCAGCGTTGTCCCTCGAGGGACACAACTCACAGATACGCAGTATTTT. It specifies CSVVPRGTQLTDTQYF. The gene calls are TRBV29-1 and TRBJ2-3, with D possibly TRBD1 on 6 matching bases. The germline gives CDR1 SQVTM, CDR2 ANQGSEA. Trimming stripped 4 bases from V and 2 bases from J, with 19 bases between. This CDR3 contains 16 residues.

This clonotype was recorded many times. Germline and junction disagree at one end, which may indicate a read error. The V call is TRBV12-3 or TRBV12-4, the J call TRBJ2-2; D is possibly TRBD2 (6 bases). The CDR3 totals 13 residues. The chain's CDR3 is CASSLGGTGELFF. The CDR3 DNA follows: TGCGCCAGCAGCTTGGGGGGCACCGGGGAGCTGTTTTTT.

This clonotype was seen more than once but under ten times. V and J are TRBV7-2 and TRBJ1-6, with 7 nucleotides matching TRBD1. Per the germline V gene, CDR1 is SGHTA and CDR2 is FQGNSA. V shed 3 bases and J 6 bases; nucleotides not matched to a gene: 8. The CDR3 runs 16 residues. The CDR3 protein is CASSFGWDRRNSPLHF. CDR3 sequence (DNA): TGTGCCAGCAGCTTCGGATGGGACAGACGTAATTCACCCCTCCACTTT.

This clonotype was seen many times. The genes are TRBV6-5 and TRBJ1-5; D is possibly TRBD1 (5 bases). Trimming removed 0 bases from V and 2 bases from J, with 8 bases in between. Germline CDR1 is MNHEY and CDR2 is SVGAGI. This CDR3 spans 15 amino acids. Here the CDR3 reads CASSYSSRGNQPQHF. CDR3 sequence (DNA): TGTGCCAGCAGTTACTCGAGCAGGGGCAATCAGCCCCAGCATTTT.

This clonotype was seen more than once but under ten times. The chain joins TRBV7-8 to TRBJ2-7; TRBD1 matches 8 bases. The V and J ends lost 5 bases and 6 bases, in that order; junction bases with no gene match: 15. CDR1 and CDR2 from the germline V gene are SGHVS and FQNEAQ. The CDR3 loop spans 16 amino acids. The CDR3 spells CASSPGSWDRKGEQYF. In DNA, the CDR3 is TGTGCCAGCAGCCCGGGGAGCTGGGACAGGAAGGGCGAGCAGTACTTC.

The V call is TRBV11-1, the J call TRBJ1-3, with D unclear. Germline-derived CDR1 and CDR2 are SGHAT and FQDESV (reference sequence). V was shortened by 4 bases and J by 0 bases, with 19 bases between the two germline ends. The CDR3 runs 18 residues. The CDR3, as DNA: TGTGCCAGCAGCTCACCTAAGGGTTCGGTCCTCTCTGGAAACACCATATATTTT. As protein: CASSSPKGSVLSGNTIYF.

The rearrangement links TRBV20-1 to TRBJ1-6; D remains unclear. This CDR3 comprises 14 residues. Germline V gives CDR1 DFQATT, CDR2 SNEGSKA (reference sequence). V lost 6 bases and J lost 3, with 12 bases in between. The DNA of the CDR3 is TGCAGTGCGATAGACGGAAGCTATAATTCACCCCTCCACTTT. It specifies CSAIDGSYNSPLHF.

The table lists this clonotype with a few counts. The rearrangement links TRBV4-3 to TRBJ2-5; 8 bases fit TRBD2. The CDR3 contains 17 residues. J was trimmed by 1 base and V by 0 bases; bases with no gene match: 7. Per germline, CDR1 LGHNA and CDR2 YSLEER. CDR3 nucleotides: TGCGCCAGCAGCCAAGACCTCCCGGGACTAGTCCAAGAGACCCAGTACTTC. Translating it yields CASSQDLPGLVQETQYF.

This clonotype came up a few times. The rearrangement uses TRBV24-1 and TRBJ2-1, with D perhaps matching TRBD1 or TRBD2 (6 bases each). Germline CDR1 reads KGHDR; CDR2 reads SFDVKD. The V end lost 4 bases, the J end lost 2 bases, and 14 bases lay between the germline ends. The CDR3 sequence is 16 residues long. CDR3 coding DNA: TGTGCCACCAGTGACCCGGGCGGGACACCCTACAATGAGCAGTTCTTC. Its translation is CATSDPGGTPYNEQFF.

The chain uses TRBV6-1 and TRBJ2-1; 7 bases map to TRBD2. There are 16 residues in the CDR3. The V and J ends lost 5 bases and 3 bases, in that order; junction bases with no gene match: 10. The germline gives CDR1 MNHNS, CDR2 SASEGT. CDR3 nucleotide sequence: TGTGCCAGCAGTCCCCCAAGAAGCGGGGTCTACAATGAGCAGTTCTTC. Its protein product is CASSPPRSGVYNEQFF.

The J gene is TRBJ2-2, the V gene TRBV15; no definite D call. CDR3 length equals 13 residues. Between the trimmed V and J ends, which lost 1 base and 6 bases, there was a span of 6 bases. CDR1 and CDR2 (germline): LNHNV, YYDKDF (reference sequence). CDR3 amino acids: CATSRVGPGELFF. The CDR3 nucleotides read TGTGCCACCAGCAGAGTGGGCCCCGGGGAGCTGTTTTTT.

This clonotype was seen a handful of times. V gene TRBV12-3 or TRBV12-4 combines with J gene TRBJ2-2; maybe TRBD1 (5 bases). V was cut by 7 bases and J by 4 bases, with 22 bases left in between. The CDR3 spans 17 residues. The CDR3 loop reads CASIVASGYRTTGELFF. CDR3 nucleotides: TGTGCCAGCATTGTGGCCTCAGGGTATAGGACCACCGGGGAGCTGTTTTTT.

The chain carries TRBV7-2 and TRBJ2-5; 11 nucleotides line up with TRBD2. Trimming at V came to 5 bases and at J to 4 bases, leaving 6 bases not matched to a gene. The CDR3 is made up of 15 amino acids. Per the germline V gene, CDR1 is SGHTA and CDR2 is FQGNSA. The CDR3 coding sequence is TGTGCCAGCAGCCAATATAGCGGGAGGGCAGAGACCCAGTACTTC. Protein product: CASSQYSGRAETQYF.

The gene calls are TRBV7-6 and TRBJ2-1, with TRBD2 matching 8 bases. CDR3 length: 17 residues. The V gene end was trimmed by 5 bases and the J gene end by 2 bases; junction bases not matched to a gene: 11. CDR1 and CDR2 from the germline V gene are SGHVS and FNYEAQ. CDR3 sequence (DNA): TGTGCCAGCAGCCAGCAGGCGGGTAGCGGGACCTACAATGAGCAGTTCTTC. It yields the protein CASSQQAGSGTYNEQFF.

CDR3 residues: CAISDSAGAQRGYEQYF. The DNA of the CDR3 is TGTGCCATCAGTGATTCAGCGGGAGCGCAGAGGGGCTACGAGCAGTACTTC. The chain is built from TRBV10-3 and TRBJ2-7, with 8 bases matching TRBD2. Germline trimming cut 3 bases from V and 3 bases from J; bases unmatched to any gene: 13. The CDR3 totals 17 residues. Germline values: CDR1 ENHRY, CDR2 SYGVKD.

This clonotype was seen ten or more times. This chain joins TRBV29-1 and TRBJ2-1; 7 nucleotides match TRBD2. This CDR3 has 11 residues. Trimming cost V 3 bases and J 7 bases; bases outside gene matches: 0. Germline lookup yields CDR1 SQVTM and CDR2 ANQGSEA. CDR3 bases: TGCAGCGTTGATAGCGGGAATGAGCAGTTCTTC. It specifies CSVDSGNEQFF.

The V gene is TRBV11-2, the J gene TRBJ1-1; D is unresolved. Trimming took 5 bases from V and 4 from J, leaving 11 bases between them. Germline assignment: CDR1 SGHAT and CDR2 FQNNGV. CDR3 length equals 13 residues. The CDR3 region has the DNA TGTGCCAGCAGCCCCGTCGGTATCACTGAAGCTTTCTTT. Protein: CASSPVGITEAFF.

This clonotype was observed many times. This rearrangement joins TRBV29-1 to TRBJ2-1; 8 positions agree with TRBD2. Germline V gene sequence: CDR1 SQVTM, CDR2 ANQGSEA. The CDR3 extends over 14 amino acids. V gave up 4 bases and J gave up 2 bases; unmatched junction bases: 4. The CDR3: CSVVSGGPYNEQFF. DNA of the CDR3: TGCAGCGTTGTCTCGGGAGGGCCCTACAATGAGCAGTTCTTC.

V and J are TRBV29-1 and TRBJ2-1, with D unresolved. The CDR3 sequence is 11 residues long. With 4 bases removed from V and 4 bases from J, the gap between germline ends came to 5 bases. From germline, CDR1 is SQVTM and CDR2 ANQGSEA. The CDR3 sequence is CSVVDYNEQFF. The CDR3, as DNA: TGCAGCGTTGTCGATTACAATGAGCAGTTCTTC.

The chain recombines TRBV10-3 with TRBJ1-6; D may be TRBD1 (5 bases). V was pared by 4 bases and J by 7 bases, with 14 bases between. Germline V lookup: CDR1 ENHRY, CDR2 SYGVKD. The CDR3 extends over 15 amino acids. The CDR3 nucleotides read TGTGCCATCAGTGTTGCAGGGCAGCGGAATTCACCCCTCCACTTT. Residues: CAISVAGQRNSPLHF.

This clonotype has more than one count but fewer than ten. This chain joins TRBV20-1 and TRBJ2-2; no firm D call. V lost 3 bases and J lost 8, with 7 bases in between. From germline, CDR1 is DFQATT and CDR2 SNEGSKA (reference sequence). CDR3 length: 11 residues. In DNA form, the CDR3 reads TGCAGTGCTAGGGAATGGGGGGAGCTGTTTTTT. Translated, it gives CSAREWGELFF.

In DNA form, the CDR3 reads TGTGCCAGCAGCGTGCGAAGGGGGGAGACCCAGTACTTC. This translates into CASSVRRGETQYF. The chain employs TRBV16 and TRBJ2-5; perhaps TRBD1 as D (6 bases). In germline, CDR1 is KGHSY, CDR2 FQNENV. The CDR3 sequence is 13 residues long. The V end lost 5 bases, the J end lost 5 bases, and 12 bases lay between the germline ends.

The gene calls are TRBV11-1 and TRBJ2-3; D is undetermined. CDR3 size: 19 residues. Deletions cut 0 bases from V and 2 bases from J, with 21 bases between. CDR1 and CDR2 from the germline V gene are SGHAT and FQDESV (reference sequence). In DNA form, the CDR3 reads TGTGCCAGCAGCTTAGCGTCGGGTAGCTGGGATTACAACACAGATACGCAGTATTTT. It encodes CASSLASGSWDYNTDTQYF.

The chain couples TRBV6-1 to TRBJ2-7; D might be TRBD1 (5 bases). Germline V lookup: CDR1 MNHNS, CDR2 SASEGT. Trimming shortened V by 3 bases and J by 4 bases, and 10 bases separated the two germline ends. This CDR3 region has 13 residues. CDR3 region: CASSDWGRYEQYF. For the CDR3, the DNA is TGTGCCAGCAGTGATTGGGGCAGGTACGAGCAGTACTTC.

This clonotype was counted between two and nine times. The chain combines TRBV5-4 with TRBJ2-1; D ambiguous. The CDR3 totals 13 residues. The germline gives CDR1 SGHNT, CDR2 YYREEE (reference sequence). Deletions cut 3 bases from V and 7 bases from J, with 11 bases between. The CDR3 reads CASSSRDGNEQFF. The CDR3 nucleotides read TGTGCCAGCAGCTCCCGTGATGGGAATGAGCAGTTCTTC.